The T cell receptor (beta chain) described here comes from a study of CD8 T cells in Susac syndrome. RNA in amounts of roughly 0.45 to 1 ug was reverse transcribed with random hexamers. TCRdb reanalysed the immunoSEQ multiplex PCR reads using MiXCR and keeps one entry per CDR3 protein. The sample records around 120,000 distinct CDR3 sequences, approximately 93% being singletons. The germline CDR1 and CDR2 sequences are MDHEN and SYDVKM. V gave up 6 bases and J gave up 4 bases; unmatched junction bases: 5. The CDR3 runs to 14 residues. Material: CD4+ T cells from PBMCs. This TCR was recovered from a human donor with multiple sclerosis. This chain connects TRBV28 to TRBJ2-4; 8 bases agree with TRBD1. Here the CDR3 reads CASSSRQGKNIQYF. CDR3 bases: TGTGCCAGCAGCTCCCGACAGGGGAAAAACATTCAGTACTTC.